A selection of T cell receptor beta chains follows, all from one sample in a study of siplizumab effects on memory and regulatory T cells. Profiled with immunoSEQ multiplex PCR; TCRdb holds only in-frame clones, not every one. Of some 100,000 clones listed, roughly 94% were seen once; the top ten hold 0.55% to 0.95%. The material sequenced was Tregs sorted from blood. The receptors stem from a human donor in good health. Both conserved end residues are part of each CDR3. D genes are given only for firm matches. Clone size, where shown, is once, few, many, or a class for clones that have expanded.

cdr3_aa,cdr3_nt,j_call,v_call,d_call,clone_size
CASSRGQGVGGNTIYF,TGTGCCAGCAGCCGGGGACAGGGGGTTGGCGGAAACACCATATATTTT,TRBJ1-3,TRBV5-4,TRBD1,-
CASSYRRTDYQPQHF,TGTGCCAGCAGTTACCGCCGGACTGACTATCAGCCCCAGCATTTT,TRBJ1-5,TRBV6-5,-,-
CASSPGTTYNEQFF,TGTGCCAGCTCACCCGGGACGACCTACAATGAGCAGTTCTTC,TRBJ2-1,TRBV18,-,-
CASSLGPTGAYYEQYF,TGTGCCAGCAGCTTAGGCCCGACAGGGGCCTACTACGAGCAGTACTTC,TRBJ2-7,TRBV7-3,TRBD1,once
CSASNLETQYF,TGCAGTGCTAGTAATTTAGAGACCCAGTACTTC,TRBJ2-5,TRBV20-1,-,-
CASSDDRENGYTF,TGTGCCAGCAGTGACGACAGGGAGAATGGCTACACCTTC,TRBJ1-2,TRBV6-1,TRBD1,-
CASSSGRNSNSPLHF,TGTGCCAGCAGCTCGGGGCGGAACAGTAATTCACCCCTCCACTTT,TRBJ1-6,TRBV21-1,-,-
CASSRNLDLFGYNEQFF,TGTGCCAGCAGTCGAAACTTGGACCTCTTTGGGTACAATGAGCAGTTCTTC,TRBJ2-1,TRBV9,-,-
CASSQRSNTEAFF,TGTGCCAGCAGCCAAAGGTCGAACACTGAAGCTTTCTTT,TRBJ1-1,TRBV4-1,-,-
CASSNVLGVGTGEQYF,TGCGCCAGCAGTAATGTGCTCGGTGTGGGGACGGGTGAGCAGTACTTC,TRBJ2-7,TRBV5-1,-,-